This TCR beta chain was found in a study of cytotoxic CD8 clonotypes in ibrutinib-treated CLL. Study-wide background: Ten to eleven relapsed/refractory, roughly 15 treatment-naive; around 18 IGHV unmutated. Study-level points and caveats: Clonality was higher at ibrutinib response and returned toward baseline at progression.

Targeted sequencing depth ranged from 1 in 200,000 to 1 in 1 million T cells. TCRdb keeps only in-frame clones here, not all; method: immunoSEQ multiplex PCR. The table lists 110,000 to 150,000 clones, approximately 80% of them singletons. Worth noting for this clone: Its antigen remains unidentified.

The source was PBMCs, collected after 12 months of ibrutinib treatment. The sequence was obtained from a human donor with chronic lymphocytic leukemia.

CDR3 sequence reads: CASSQELLYEQYF. The CDR3 DNA reads as TGTGCCAGCAGCCAAGAATTACTCTACGAGCAGTACTTC. The V gene is TRBV14, the J gene TRBJ2-7; no clear D. Trimming took 0 bases from V and 3 from J, leaving 6 bases between them. The germline CDR1 and CDR2 sequences are SGHDN and FVKESK. CDR3 length: 13 amino acids.